This T cell receptor beta chain was retrieved from a study of OX40 agonist ivuxolimab in advanced cancers. The CDR3 is 12 residues long. Per germline, CDR1 MNHEY and CDR2 SMNVEV (reference sequence). Trimming cost V 8 bases and J 4 bases, with 9 bases left between them. Repertoires were generated with immunoSEQ multiplex PCR, while TCRdb's copy carries only in-frame clones and drops some. The repertoire holds about 100,000 clones, with over 85% as singletons. The clonotype was recovered from an adult with an advanced solid tumor such as melanoma, head and neck, liver or kidney cancer. V is TRBV27 and J is TRBJ2-1; D is perhaps TRBD1 (5 bases). This sample comprised CD4+ or CD8+ T cells sorted from blood, obtained in a trial of the OX40 agonist ivuxolimab. The CDR3 loop reads CASRRQYNEQFF. For the CDR3, the DNA is TGTGCCAGCCGGCGACAGTACAATGAGCAGTTCTTC.